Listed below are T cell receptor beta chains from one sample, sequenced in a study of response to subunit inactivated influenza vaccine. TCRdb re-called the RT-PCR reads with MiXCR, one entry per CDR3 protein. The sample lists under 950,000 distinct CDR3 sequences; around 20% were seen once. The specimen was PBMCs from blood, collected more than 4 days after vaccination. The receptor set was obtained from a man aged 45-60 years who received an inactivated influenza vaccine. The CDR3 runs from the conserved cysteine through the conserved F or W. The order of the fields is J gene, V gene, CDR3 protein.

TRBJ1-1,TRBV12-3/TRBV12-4,CASSYGGITEAFF
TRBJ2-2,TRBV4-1,CASSQGTGTGNTGELFF
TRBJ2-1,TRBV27,CASSLGSSVYNEQFF
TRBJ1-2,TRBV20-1,CSARDDRSYGYTF
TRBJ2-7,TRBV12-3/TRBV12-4,CATSSGGAFEQYF
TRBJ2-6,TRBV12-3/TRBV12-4,CASSRSSGANVLTF
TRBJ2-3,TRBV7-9,CASSFTAGPDTQYF
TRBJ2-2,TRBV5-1,CASSYSGQNTGELFF
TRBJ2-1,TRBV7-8,CASSLAREIGNEHFF
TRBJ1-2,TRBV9,CASSVATGQAYGYTF
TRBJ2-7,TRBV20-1,CSVGRTLYEQYF
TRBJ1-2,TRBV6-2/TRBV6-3,CASSYVWGYTF
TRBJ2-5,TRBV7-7,CASSPGLAGGTETQYF
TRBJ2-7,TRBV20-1,CSARDNLHSGRVHEQYF
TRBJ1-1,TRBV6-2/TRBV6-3,CASSYPRIAEAFF
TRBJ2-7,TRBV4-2,CASSQNFGLSPSSYEQYF
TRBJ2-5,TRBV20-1,CSADDSFADQETQYF
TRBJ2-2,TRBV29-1,CSVVWGSGGELFF
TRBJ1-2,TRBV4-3,CASSQTGTRTGYTF
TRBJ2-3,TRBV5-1,CASSLLYTDTQYF
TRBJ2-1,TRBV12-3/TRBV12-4,CASSQRIYYNEQFF
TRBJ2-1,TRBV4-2,CASSQESGQGNNEQFF
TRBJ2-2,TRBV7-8,CASSPNHRQGAGELFF
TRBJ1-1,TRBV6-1,CASGTDAMNTEAFF
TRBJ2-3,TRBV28,CASSTPDRGLTDTQYF
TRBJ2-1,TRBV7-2,CASNRDSTYNEQFF
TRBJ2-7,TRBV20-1,CSARDVGLLYEQYF
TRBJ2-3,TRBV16,CASSPLVGLTDTQYF
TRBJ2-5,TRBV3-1,CASSFPGQRGETQYF
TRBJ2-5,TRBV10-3,CAIRGQGEETQYF
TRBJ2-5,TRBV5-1,CASSFSVPQETQYF
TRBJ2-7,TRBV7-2,CASSLARENEQYF
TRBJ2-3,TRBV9,CASSVEQASSTDTQYF
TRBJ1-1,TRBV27,CASSPSTGGFTEAFF
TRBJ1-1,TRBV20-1,CSAIRQIATEAFF
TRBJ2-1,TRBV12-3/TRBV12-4,CASSLREHNEQFF
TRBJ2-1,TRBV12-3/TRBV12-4,CASSLMVTGTYNEQFF
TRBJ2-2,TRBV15,CATSRVVTGELFF
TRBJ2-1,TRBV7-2,CASSKMGKRAEHNEQFF
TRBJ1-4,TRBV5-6,CASSRLQNNEKLFF
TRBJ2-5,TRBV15,CATLGDRGRGYQETQYF
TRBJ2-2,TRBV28,CASSGPKNTGELFF
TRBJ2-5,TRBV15,CATSRERGSNQYF
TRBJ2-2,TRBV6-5,CASSSSSSGELFF
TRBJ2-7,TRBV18,CASSTRQGIFSYEQYF
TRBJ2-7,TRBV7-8,CASSLAIRGGEQYF
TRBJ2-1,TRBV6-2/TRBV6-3,CASSPPRDNEQFF
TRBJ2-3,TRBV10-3,CAGSDPSGRKYEQYF
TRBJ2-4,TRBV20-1,CSARGRRDIQYF
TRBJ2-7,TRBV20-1,CSARADSYEQYF
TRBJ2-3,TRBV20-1,CSAIGQSTDTQYF
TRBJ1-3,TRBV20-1,CSASPGTGHNTIYF
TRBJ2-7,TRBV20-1,CSARDSGPGWAYEQYF
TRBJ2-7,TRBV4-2,CASSQDDGEGYEQYF
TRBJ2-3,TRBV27,CASSLLTGYTDTQYF
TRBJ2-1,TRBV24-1,CATSDSVLGGVNEQFF